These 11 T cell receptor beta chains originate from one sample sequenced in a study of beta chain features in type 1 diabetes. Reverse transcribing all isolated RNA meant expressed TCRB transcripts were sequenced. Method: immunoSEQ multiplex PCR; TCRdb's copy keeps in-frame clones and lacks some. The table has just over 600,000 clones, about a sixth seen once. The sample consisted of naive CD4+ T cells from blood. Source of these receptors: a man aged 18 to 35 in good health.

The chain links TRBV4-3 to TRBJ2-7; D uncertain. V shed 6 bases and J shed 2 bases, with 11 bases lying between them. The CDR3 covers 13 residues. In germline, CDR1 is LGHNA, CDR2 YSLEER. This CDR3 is CASSPTDTYEQYF. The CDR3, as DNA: TGCGCCAGCAGTCCTACCGACACCTACGAGCAGTACTTC.

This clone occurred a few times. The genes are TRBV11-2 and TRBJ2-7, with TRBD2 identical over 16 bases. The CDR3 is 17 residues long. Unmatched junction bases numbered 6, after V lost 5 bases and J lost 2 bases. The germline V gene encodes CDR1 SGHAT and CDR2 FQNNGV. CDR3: CASSISGTSGRAYEQYF. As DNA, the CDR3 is TGTGCCAGCAGCATATCCGGGACTAGCGGGAGGGCCTACGAGCAGTACTTC. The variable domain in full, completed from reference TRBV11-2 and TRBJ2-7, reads EAGVAQSPRYKIIEKRQSVAFWCNPISGHATLYWYQQILGQGPKLLIQFQNNGVVDDSQLPKDRFSAERLKGVDSTLKIQPAKLEDSAVYLCASSISGTSGRAYEQYFGPGTRLTVT.

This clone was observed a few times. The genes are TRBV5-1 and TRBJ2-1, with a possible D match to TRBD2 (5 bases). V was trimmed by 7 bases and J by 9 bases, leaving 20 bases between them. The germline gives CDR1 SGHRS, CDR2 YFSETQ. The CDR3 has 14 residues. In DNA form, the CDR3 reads TGCGCCAGCCATTGGTCCCTTCGGGATGGTGAGCAGTTCTTC. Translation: CASHWSLRDGEQFF.

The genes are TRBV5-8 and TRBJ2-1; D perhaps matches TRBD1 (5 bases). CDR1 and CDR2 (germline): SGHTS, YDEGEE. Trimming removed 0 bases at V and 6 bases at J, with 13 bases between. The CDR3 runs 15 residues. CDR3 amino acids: CASSLEGESINEQFF. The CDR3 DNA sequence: TGTGCCAGCAGCTTGGAAGGGGAAAGTATCAATGAGCAGTTCTTC.

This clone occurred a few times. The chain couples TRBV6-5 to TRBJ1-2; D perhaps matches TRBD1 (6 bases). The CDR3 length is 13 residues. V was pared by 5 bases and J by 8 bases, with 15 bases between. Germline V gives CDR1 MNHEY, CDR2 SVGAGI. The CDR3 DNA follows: TGTGCCAGCAGTCGAGACAGGCTGTTGGGCTACACCTTC. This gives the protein CASSRDRLLGYTF.

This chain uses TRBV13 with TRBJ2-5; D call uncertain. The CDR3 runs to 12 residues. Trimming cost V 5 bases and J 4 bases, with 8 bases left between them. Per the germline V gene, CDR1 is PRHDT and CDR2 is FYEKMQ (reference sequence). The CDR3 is CASSRTVETQYF. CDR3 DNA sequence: TGTGCCAGCAGCCGGACGGTAGAGACCCAGTACTTC.

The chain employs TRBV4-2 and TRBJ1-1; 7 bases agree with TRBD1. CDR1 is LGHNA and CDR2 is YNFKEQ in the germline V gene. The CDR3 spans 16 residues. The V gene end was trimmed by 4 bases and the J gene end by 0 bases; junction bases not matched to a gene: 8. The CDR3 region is CASSPRTGAMNTEAFF. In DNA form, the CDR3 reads TGTGCCAGCAGCCCCCGGACAGGAGCCATGAACACTGAAGCTTTCTTT.

The CDR3 DNA follows: TGTGCCAGCAGCACCCGGGACTCACACATGAACACTGAAGCTTTCTTT. Translation: CASSTRDSHMNTEAFF. The V call is TRBV7-6, the J call TRBJ1-1; TRBD1 might be the D (5 bases). CDR1 and CDR2 from the germline V gene are SGHVS and FNYEAQ. This CDR3 comprises 16 residues. The V gene lost 5 bases and the J gene lost 0 bases, with 16 bases spanning the gap.

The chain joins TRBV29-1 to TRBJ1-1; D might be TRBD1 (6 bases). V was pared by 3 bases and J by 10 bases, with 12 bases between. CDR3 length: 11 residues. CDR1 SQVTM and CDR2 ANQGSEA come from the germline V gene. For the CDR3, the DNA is TGCAGCGTTGAGGGGGGCTATTCAGCTTTCTTT. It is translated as CSVEGGYSAFF.

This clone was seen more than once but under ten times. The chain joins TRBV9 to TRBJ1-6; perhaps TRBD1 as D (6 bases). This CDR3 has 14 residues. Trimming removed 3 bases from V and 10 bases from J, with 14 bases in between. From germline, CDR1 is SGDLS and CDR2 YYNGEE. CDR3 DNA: TGTGCCAGCAGCGCGGGACAAAGCAGATCACCCCTCCACTTT. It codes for CASSAGQSRSPLHF.

In DNA form, the CDR3 reads TGCGCCAGCAGCCAATCCGGGAGGGGAGGATGGGTGCAGTTCTTC. Translation: CASSQSGRGGWVQFF. The rearrangement joins TRBV4-3 to TRBJ2-1; TRBD2 matches at 8 bases. Germline CDR1 and CDR2: LGHNA and YSLEER. This CDR3 spans 15 amino acids. J was trimmed by 12 bases and V by 2 bases; bases with no gene match: 12.